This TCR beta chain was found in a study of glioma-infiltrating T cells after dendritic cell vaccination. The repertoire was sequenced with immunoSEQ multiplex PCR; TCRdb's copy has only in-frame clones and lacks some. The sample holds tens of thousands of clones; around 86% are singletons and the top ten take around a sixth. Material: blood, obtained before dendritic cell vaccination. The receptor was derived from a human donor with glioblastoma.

This CDR3 reads CASSWVPGDRVDGYTF. In nucleotides, the CDR3 is TGCGCCAGCAGCTGGGTGCCGGGTGATCGGGTCGATGGCTACACCTTC. J is TRBJ1-2 and V is TRBV5-1; D is uncertain. Germline V gives CDR1 SGHRS, CDR2 YFSETQ. The length of the CDR3 is 16 residues. The V gene lost 3 bases and the J gene lost 6 bases, with 21 bases spanning the gap.